This TCR beta chain emerged from a study of blood T cell repertoires in COVID-19. Study-level information: The United States, Italy and Spain provided the acute and convalescent COVID-19 samples. Sample material is recorded as cDNA or gDNA derived from T cells, B-cell-depleted T cells, or PBMCs.

The table came from immunoSEQ multiplex PCR; TCRdb's copy has only in-frame clones and leaves some out. This table has 35,000 to 45,000 clones, about 89% appearing once. CDR3 length equals 14 residues. Trimming cost V 1 base and J 7 bases, with 12 bases left between them. Germline loops: CDR1 SGHRS, CDR2 YFSETQ. The receptor comes from a human donor in a cohort sampled during active COVID-19. Specimen: peripheral blood. The chain uses TRBV5-1 and TRBJ1-5, with D perhaps matching TRBD1 (5 bases). CDR3 amino acids: CASSLNGGGQPQHF. Here the CDR3 DNA reads TGCGCCAGCAGCTTGAATGGGGGGGGGCAGCCCCAGCATTTT. The complete variable domain, with remaining parts taken from reference TRBV5-1 and TRBJ1-5, reads KAGVTQTPRYLIKTRGQQVTLSCSPISGHRSVSWYQQTPGQGLQFLFEYFSETQRNKGNFPGRFSGRQFSNSRSEMNVSTLELGDSALYLCASSLNGGGQPQHFGDGTRLSIL.